A selection of T cell receptor beta chains follows, all from one sample in a study of shared clonotypes between healthy human individuals. Repertoires were generated with immunoSEQ multiplex PCR, while TCRdb's copy carries only in-frame clones and drops some. Counted here are around 2,000,000 clones, about 95% occurring once; the ten biggest clones make up roughly 1.1%. Sequencing was performed on naive CD8+ T cells sorted from blood. The receptor set was obtained from a young man in good health. Each CDR3 is given with its conserved first and last residue. The D gene is left open where the match is weak. Clone size, where shown, is once, few, many, or a class for clones that have expanded.

size | D | J | V | DNA | CDR3
- | - | TRBJ2-1 | TRBV30 | TGTGCCTGGAGTTTAGGATCCGGGCATGAGCAGTTCTTC | CAWSLGSGHEQFF
- | TRBD1 | TRBJ2-7 | TRBV5-6 | TGTGCCAGCAGCTTGACAGGGGGCGACGAGCAGTACTTC | CASSLTGGDEQYF
- | - | TRBJ2-2 | TRBV9 | TGTGCCAGTGGACGCCCGAACACCGGGGAGCTGTTTTTT | CASGRPNTGELFF
- | TRBD1 | TRBJ1-2 | TRBV6-6 | TGTGCCAGCAGTTCATATCCGGGACAGGGATATGGCTACACCTTC | CASSSYPGQGYGYTF
- | - | TRBJ2-3 | TRBV5-1 | TGCGCCAGCAGCTTGTTGAATTCAGCAGATACGCAGTATTTT | CASSLLNSADTQYF
- | - | TRBJ2-7 | TRBV6-5 | TGTGCCAGCAGCTCGGAGACGTACTACGAGCAGTACTTC | CASSSETYYEQYF
- | TRBD1 | TRBJ1-4 | TRBV4-3 | TGCGCCAGCAGCCAAGTGTGGGACAGAGGGGAAAAACTGTTTTTT | CASSQVWDRGEKLFF
- | - | TRBJ2-7 | TRBV19 | TGTGCCAGTAGTGCCGGAACAGGAAACGAGCAGTACTTC | CASSAGTGNEQYF
- | TRBD2 | TRBJ2-1 | TRBV9 | TGTGCCAGCAGCGTAGGTAGCGGGAACGGTGAGCAGTTCTTC | CASSVGSGNGEQFF
- | TRBD2 | TRBJ2-1 | TRBV7-9 | TGTGCCAGCAGCCCCGTGGGGGGGACGGTGGGGAATGAGCAGTTCTTC | CASSPVGGTVGNEQFF
once | - | TRBJ2-4 | TRBV4-1 | TGCGCCAGCAGCCATAAAGGCGGGGGCCAAAACATTCAGTACTTC | CASSHKGGGQNIQYF